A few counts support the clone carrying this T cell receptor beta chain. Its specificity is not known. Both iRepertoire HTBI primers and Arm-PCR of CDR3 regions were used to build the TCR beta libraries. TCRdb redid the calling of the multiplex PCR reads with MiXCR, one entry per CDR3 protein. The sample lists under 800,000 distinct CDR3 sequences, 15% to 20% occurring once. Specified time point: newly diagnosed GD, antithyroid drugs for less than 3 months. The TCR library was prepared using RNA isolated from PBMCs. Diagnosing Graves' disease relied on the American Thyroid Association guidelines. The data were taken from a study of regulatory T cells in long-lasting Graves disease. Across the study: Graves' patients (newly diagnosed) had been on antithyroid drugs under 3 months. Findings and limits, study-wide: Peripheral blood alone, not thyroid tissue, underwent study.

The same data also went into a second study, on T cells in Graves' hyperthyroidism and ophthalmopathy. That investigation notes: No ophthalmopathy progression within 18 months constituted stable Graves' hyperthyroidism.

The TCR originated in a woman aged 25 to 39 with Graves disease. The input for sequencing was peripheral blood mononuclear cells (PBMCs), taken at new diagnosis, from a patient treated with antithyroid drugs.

The CDR3, as DNA: TGTGCCAGCAGTTTATCTATGATGGGCTACACCTTC. Protein product: CASSLSMMGYTF. This chain connects TRBV12-3 or TRBV12-4 to TRBJ1-2; D not certain. The CDR3 spans 12 residues. V gave up 2 bases and J gave up 8 bases, with 9 bases separating them.